This T cell receptor (beta chain) emerged from a study of blood T cell repertoires in COVID-19 (dated by TCRdb to the early 2020s). Study-level background: The collaborator samples originated in the United States, Italy and Spain and spanned the acute and convalescent phases of COVID-19. The prospective study material was composed of cDNA or gDNA derived from T cells, B-cell-depleted T cells, or PBMCs. Deeply sampled blood TCRbeta repertoires from subjects exposed to, actively infected with, or recovered from COVID-19 were included in the dataset. The repertoires were made available in a free public database intended to serve as a resource for research on the immune response to SARS-CoV-2. The samples were drawn from the first 160 participants of the ongoing ImmuneRACE study and from over 950 subjects provided by 6 global collaborators. Nearly every sample came with metadata listing a de-identified subject ID, COVID-19 status, age in years and sex. Where HLA class I and class II types were available, the types were taken from metadata supplied by the sample provider, not from assay-based typing. The paper's findings and limits, for the study overall: The quantity of clinical and demographic metadata differed by source and by participant and was supplied without curation.

In the prospective study, participants were 18 to 89 years old, resided in approximately 25 geographic areas of the United States, and were enrolled through a virtual design. To assign participants to cohorts, the prospective study relied on clinical history that participants themselves reported in a screening survey and a study questionnaire. Exposed participants had been in contact, within 2 weeks of entering the study, with a person who had a PCR-confirmed or clinician-diagnosed case of COVID-19. Each participant in the prospective study had whole blood, serum and a nasopharyngeal or oropharyngeal swab collected by mobile phlebotomists. Additional blood draws and questionnaires over a 2-month period could optionally be provided by prospective study participants. Before DNA extraction, prospective study blood samples were shipped either frozen or at room temperature. Based on the germline V gene, the CDR1 and CDR2 sequences are SGHRS and YFSETQ. V is cut by 2 bases and J by 0 bases, and the space between the germline ends is 18 bases. The CDR3 numbers 18 residues from cysteine through phenylalanine. Only the CDR3 part of the read is kept: 54 bases, read in frame from the first base.

In this sample, this clone turned up once. Its cognate antigen has yet to be identified. No per-base quality is available; no much larger clone lies one base away. The immunoSEQ Assay, a bias-controlled multiplex PCR, was used to amplify TCRbeta CDR3 regions from genomic DNA. As for the authors' bioinformatics: Within the assay, amplification of reference gene primers was used to estimate how many nucleated cells each sample contained. Sequence reads were collapsed and filtered to measure the absolute abundance of every unique TCRbeta CDR3 rearrangement. For each sample, productive Simpson clonality was calculated as the square root of Simpson's diversity index over productive rearrangements. The immuneACCESS repertoire file appears here via TCRdb, limited to in-frame rearrangements. These files lack a portion of the clones; in checked studies, under half of the deficit traces to unresolved V genes, and the cause of the others is not known. V and J calls plus clone size are reproduced from that table; the DNA served to infer D and trimming. The table for this sample lists 350,000 to 500,000 clones; about 88% of them were counted only once. The leading ten clones occupy approximately 1.5% of the sample.

The sequence links TRBV5-1 to TRBJ1-3, and the D gene may be TRBD1, 5 bases matching. The sequence was obtained from a young woman who had been exposed to COVID-19. Source material: PBMCs or T cells enriched from blood (not recorded which). The CDR3 amino acid sequence is: CASSFGGRDGSSGNTIYF. The DNA sequence is TGCGCCAGCAGCTTTGGCGGGAGGGACGGGAGCTCTGGAAACACCATATATTTT.